Listed here are 7 T cell receptor beta chains from one sample, sequenced in a study of shared clonotypes between healthy human individuals. Only CD45RO-negative cells positively selected for CCR7 counted as naive CD8 cells, so terminally differentiated effector memory CD45RA+ cells were excluded. Data came from immunoSEQ multiplex PCR; TCRdb stores just in-frame clones and leaves some out. This sample has over 800,000 clones, with 80% to 95% found just once. Sequencing used naive CD8+ T cells sorted from blood. These receptors were taken from a man aged 25-40 years in good health.

The V and J genes are TRBV6-5 and TRBJ2-1; 9 positions match TRBD1. The junction had 5 bases not matched to a gene; V was cut back by 4 bases and J by 7 bases. CDR3 size: 14 residues. CDR1 is MNHEY and CDR2 is SVGAGI in the germline V gene. The chain's CDR3 is CASSSQTGGNEQFF. As DNA, the CDR3 is TGTGCCAGCAGTTCGCAGACAGGGGGTAATGAGCAGTTCTTC.

This clone was picked up one time. The chain recombines TRBV14 with TRBJ2-2; D not certain. Germline lookup yields CDR1 SGHDN and CDR2 FVKESK. The CDR3 loop spans 16 amino acids. Between the trimmed V and J ends, which lost 2 bases and 3 bases, there was a span of 13 bases. CDR3 coding DNA: TGTGCCAGCAGCCAATTCTTTTCGGGCTACACCGGGGAGCTGTTTTTT. This encodes CASSQFFSGYTGELFF. Variable domain in full (rest from reference TRBV14 and TRBJ2-2): EAGVTQFPSHSVIEKGQTVTLRCDPISGHDNLYWYRRVMGKEIKFLLHFVKESKQDESGMPNNRFLAERTGGTYSTLKVQPAELEDSGVYFCASSQFFSGYTGELFFGEGSRLTVL.

The chain couples TRBV6-4 to TRBJ2-1, with D perhaps TRBD2 (6 bases). This CDR3 spans 15 amino acids. The V gene lost 5 bases and the J gene lost 0 bases, with 11 bases spanning the gap. Germline V lookup: CDR1 MRHNA, CDR2 SNTAGT. The CDR3 DNA reads TGTGCCAGCAGTATGGAGGGGAACTCCTACAATGAGCAGTTCTTC. Translation gives CASSMEGNSYNEQFF.

This chain connects TRBV7-9 to TRBJ2-5, with D uncertain. Per germline, CDR1 SEHNR and CDR2 FQNEAQ (reference sequence). This CDR3 contains 12 residues. V was pared by 1 base and J by 3 bases, with 3 bases between. For the CDR3, the DNA is TGTGCCAGCAGCTTAGTCGAAGAGACCCAGTACTTC. Its translation: CASSLVEETQYF.

CDR3 sequence reads: CASSLRLASSYNEQFF. CDR3 coding DNA: TGTGCCAGCAGCCTAAGACTAGCGAGCTCCTACAATGAGCAGTTCTTC. The V call is TRBV11-3, the J call TRBJ2-1; 8 bases agree with TRBD2. The CDR3 has 16 residues. Trimming removed 5 bases from V and 0 bases from J; junction bases left unmatched: 6. Germline values: CDR1 SGHNT, CDR2 YENEEA.

As regards this clone: A much larger clone lies one base from this, so it may be a read error. This chain connects TRBV2 to TRBJ2-3; TRBD2 agrees at 9 bases. Per germline, CDR1 SNHLY and CDR2 FYNNEI. Losses at the gene ends were 4 bases for V and 2 bases for J; bases not matched to a gene: 1. The CDR3 length is 14 residues. The DNA for the CDR3 is TGTGCCAGCAGTGGGACTAGCGTCACAGATACGCAGTATTTT. It codes for CASSGTSVTDTQYF.

The chain has TRBV27 and TRBJ2-7, with TRBD2 matching 10 bases. This CDR3 is built from 16 residues. Trimming removed 7 bases from V and 3 bases from J; junction bases left unmatched: 12. Germline V gives CDR1 MNHEY, CDR2 SMNVEV (reference sequence). The CDR3 region is CASKISAGGYRYEQYF. The CDR3, as DNA: TGTGCCAGCAAGATATCAGCGGGAGGGTACCGCTACGAGCAGTACTTC.